This passage covers 10 T cell receptor beta chains from one sample sequenced in a study of OX40 agonist ivuxolimab in advanced cancers. The method was immunoSEQ multiplex PCR; TCRdb's version includes in-frame clones alone and lacks a portion of them. The sample comprises 7,200 or so clones, around 80% of which are singletons, and roughly 25% rests with the top ten. The source material was CD4+ or CD8+ T cells sorted from blood, sampled in a trial of the OX40 agonist ivuxolimab. The source of these receptors is an adult with an advanced solid tumor such as melanoma, head and neck, liver or kidney cancer.

The chain recombines TRBV4-3 with TRBJ1-5; D gene uncertain. Germline V lookup: CDR1 LGHNA, CDR2 YSLEER. Deletions cut 0 bases from V and 4 bases from J, with 7 bases between. The CDR3 has 14 residues. CDR3 bases: TGCGCCAGCAGCCAAGAAATGAGGAATCAGCCCCAGCATTTT. Amino acids: CASSQEMRNQPQHF.

The chain's CDR3 is CASSEYLRGHFEAFF. CDR3 bases: TGTGCCAGCAGTGAATATCTTCGTGGCCATTTTGAAGCTTTCTTT. The chain uses TRBV25-1 and TRBJ1-1, with unresolved D. The germline V and J ends were trimmed by 0 bases and 7 bases, with 15 bases remaining between them. Germline V CDR1 and CDR2: MGHDK, SYGVNS. CDR3 length equals 15 residues.

The chain is built from TRBV4-1 and TRBJ2-2, with D possibly matching TRBD1 (6 bases). V was pared by 2 bases and J by 4 bases, with 14 bases between. Germline assignment: CDR1 MGHRA and CDR2 YSYEKL. The CDR3 spans 16 residues. CDR3: CASSQQRLQGTGELFF. In nucleotides, the CDR3 is TGCGCCAGCAGCCAACAAAGACTACAGGGCACCGGGGAGCTGTTTTTT.

The chain employs TRBV6-1 and TRBJ1-5; 8 bases are a match to TRBD1. The CDR3 has 13 amino acids. The germline gives CDR1 MNHNS, CDR2 SASEGT. The V segment lost 7 bases and the J segment 6 bases; nucleotides outside the gene matches: 5. The CDR3 bases are TGTGCCAGCATTACAGGGGGGGGTCAGCCCCAGCATTTT. Translating gives CASITGGGQPQHF.

This clone has a single count. The chain combines TRBV5-5 with TRBJ2-7; no firm D call. The CDR3 sequence is 14 residues long. The germline gives CDR1 SGHKS, CDR2 YYEKEE (reference sequence). With 0 bases removed from V and 2 bases from J, the gap between germline ends came to 9 bases. The DNA of the CDR3 is TGTGCCAGCAGCTTGGTTCCGCCAGCCTACGAGCAGTACTTC. As protein: CASSLVPPAYEQYF.

The J gene is TRBJ2-1, the V gene TRBV6-4; no definite D call. CDR1 is MRHNA and CDR2 is SNTAGT in the germline V gene. V lost 2 bases and J lost 5, with 13 bases in between. This CDR3 spans 15 amino acids. The CDR3 sequence: CASSDGQDGNNEQFF. CDR3 bases: TGTGCCAGCAGTGACGGTCAGGATGGGAACAATGAGCAGTTCTTC.

This clone has just a few counts. This chain uses TRBV2 with TRBJ2-7; a weak D match, TRBD2 (6 bases). Germline assignment: CDR1 SNHLY and CDR2 FYNNEI. This CDR3 region has 13 residues. Trimming took 6 bases from V and 2 from J, leaving 11 bases between them. CDR3 in amino acids: CASRSSAAYEQYF. The CDR3 DNA reads TGTGCCAGCAGATCTAGCGCCGCCTACGAGCAGTACTTC.

This clone was counted once. The chain employs TRBV4-1 and TRBJ2-7, with 7 bases identical to TRBD1. Trimming at V came to 1 base and at J to 5 bases, leaving 8 bases not matched to a gene. Germline CDR1 and CDR2: MGHRA and YSYEKL. The CDR3 covers 15 residues. This CDR3 reads CASSQVETGWNEQYF. CDR3 sequence (DNA): TGCGCCAGCAGCCAAGTGGAGACAGGGTGGAACGAGCAGTACTTC.

The V call is TRBV9, the J call TRBJ2-2, with 14 nucleotides matching TRBD2. Germline V CDR1 and CDR2: SGDLS, YYNGEE. Trimming at V came to 3 bases and at J to 0 bases, leaving 1 base not matched to a gene. The CDR3 covers 17 residues. CDR3 amino acids: CASSGGLAGANTGELFF. In DNA form, the CDR3 reads TGTGCCAGCAGCGGGGGACTAGCGGGAGCGAACACCGGGGAGCTGTTTTTT.

The gene calls are TRBV6-6 and TRBJ1-2; no definite D call. The CDR3 sequence is 15 residues long. V lost 0 bases, J lost 4 bases, and 12 bases lay in between. CDR1 and CDR2 from the germline V gene are MNHNY and SVGAGI (reference sequence). CDR3 DNA: TGTGCCAGCAGTTACTCGGGTAACTTTGGCTATGGCTACACCTTC. It translates to CASSYSGNFGYGYTF.